These 15 T cell receptor beta chains were sequenced from one sample in a study of CD8 T cells in ankylosing spondylitis. Regarding the study as a whole: A TCR beta motif of about 8 highly homologous variants seemed to mark ankylosing spondylitis blood.

What these receptors recognize is not known. From the 5' RACE reads, TCRdb called clonotypes with MiXCR, one entry per CDR3 protein. The sample has hundreds of thousands of distinct CDR3 sequences; approximately 10% are singletons. Sequencing input: blood, either unsorted or a sorted T cell fraction (not recorded which). These TCRs come from a male donor with ankylosing spondylitis.

This rearrangement joins TRBV5-1 to TRBJ2-7, with a tentative D call TRBD2 (5 bases). Looked up from germline, CDR1 is SGHRS and CDR2 is YFSETQ. V was cut by 2 bases and J by 7 bases, with 16 bases left in between. CDR3 size: 14 residues. The CDR3 nucleotides are TGCGCCAGCAGCTTCCCGGCTAGCTCGGGAGAGCAGTACTTC. It is translated as CASSFPASSGEQYF.

The chain combines TRBV19 with TRBJ2-1, with D hard to call. Germline CDR1 reads LNHDA; CDR2 reads SQIVND (reference sequence). The CDR3 covers 14 residues. Deletions cut 2 bases from V and 10 bases from J, with 15 bases between. The CDR3 DNA reads as TGTGCCAGTAGTATACACCGGACGCGCAGGGAGCAGTTCTTC. This sequence encodes CASSIHRTRREQFF. The full variable domain, its missing parts supplied by reference TRBV19 and TRBJ2-1, is DGGITQSPKYLFRKEGQNVTLSCEQNLNHDAMYWYRQDPGQGLRLIYYSQIVNDFQKGDIAEGYSVSREKKESFPLTVTSAQKNPTAFYLCASSIHRTRREQFFGPGTRLTVL.

As concerns this clonotype: A much larger clone sits a single nucleotide away, making a read error possible. V is TRBV6-1 and J is TRBJ2-3, with D perhaps matching TRBD2 (6 bases). CDR3 length: 13 amino acids. V lost 8 bases to trimming and J lost 5 bases, with 14 bases between them. The germline gives CDR1 MNHNS, CDR2 SASEGT. CDR3 residues: CASDYNGRDTQYF. The CDR3 coding sequence is TGTGCCAGCGACTATAACGGGAGAGATACGCAGTATTTT.

The chain employs TRBV7-8 and TRBJ2-5; 8 bases are a match to TRBD1. This CDR3 region has 15 residues. CDR1 and CDR2 from the germline V gene are SGHVS and FQNEAQ. Trimming at V came to 5 bases and at J to 5 bases, leaving 10 bases not matched to a gene. CDR3 amino acids: CASSLRTGTRETQYF. The CDR3 DNA sequence: TGTGCCAGCAGCCTCCGGACAGGGACCAGGGAGACCCAGTACTTC.

With respect to this clonotype: Lacking the conserved final phenylalanine or tryptophan, this CDR3 likely reflects a read error. In DNA, the CDR3 is TGTGCCAGCAGGAGGAGCGGGATGACAGATACGCAGTATATT. Translated, it gives CASRRSGMTDTQYI. V gene TRBV6-1 combines with J gene TRBJ2-3; the match to TRBD2 covers 7 bases. This CDR3 contains 14 residues. Germline lookup yields CDR1 MNHNS and CDR2 SASEGT. Germline trimming cut 6 bases from V and 3 bases from J; bases unmatched to any gene: 6.

The rearrangement links TRBV28 to TRBJ1-6, with no clear D. Germline-derived CDR1 and CDR2 are MDHEN and SYDVKM. The V end was cut by 8 bases, the J end by 0 bases, with 14 bases between. The CDR3 sequence is 16 residues long. For the CDR3, the DNA is TGTGCCAGCTTTGAGGGAGCGAGCTCCTATAATTCACCCCTCCACTTT. Translated: CASFEGASSYNSPLHF.

This clonotype appeared many times. The genes are TRBV20-1 and TRBJ1-1; tentatively, D is TRBD1 (5 bases). CDR1 is DFQATT, CDR2 SNEGSKA, per germline (reference sequence). The ends were cut back, 2 bases at V and 4 bases at J, with 14 bases in the middle. This CDR3 spans 14 amino acids. The CDR3 is CSARSQGVGTEAFF. CDR3 coding DNA: TGCAGTGCTAGAAGTCAGGGTGTCGGCACTGAAGCTTTCTTT.

This clonotype was observed many times. The gene calls are TRBV6-5 and TRBJ1-2; D perhaps matches TRBD1 (5 bases). The length of the CDR3 is 15 residues. V lost 2 bases and J lost 8, with 18 bases in between. CDR1 is MNHEY and CDR2 is SVGAGI in the germline V gene. The CDR3 nucleotides are TGTGCCAGCAGTTACGGACCGGCGGGGGAAAGCGGCTACACCTTC. Its protein product is CASSYGPAGESGYTF.

The rearrangement uses TRBV5-1 and TRBJ1-6; D is ambiguous. The CDR3 spans 13 residues. V lost 4 bases to trimming and J lost 7 bases, with 9 bases between them. The V gene's germline CDR1 is SGHRS and CDR2 YFSETQ. CDR3 coding DNA: TGCGCCAGCAGCACCGTGCCGAATTCACCCCTCCACTTT. Translating it yields CASSTVPNSPLHF.

This clonotype showed up just a few times. V usage is TRBV7-9 and J usage is TRBJ1-6; the D is unclear. Germline-derived CDR1 and CDR2 are SEHNR and FQNEAQ (reference sequence). The CDR3 loop spans 14 amino acids. The germline V and J ends were trimmed by 5 bases and 8 bases, with 13 bases remaining between them. The CDR3 loop reads CASSALGGDSPLHF. CDR3 sequence (DNA): TGTGCCAGCAGCGCGCTTGGTGGGGATTCACCCCTCCACTTT.

At least ten counts were recorded for this clonotype. V is TRBV5-1 and J is TRBJ2-1; D could derive from TRBD1 or TRBD2 (6 bases each). Germline lookup yields CDR1 SGHRS and CDR2 YFSETQ. The V and J ends lost 0 bases and 0 bases respectively, with 7 bases between them. The CDR3 totals 15 residues. The CDR3 DNA sequence: TGCGCCAGCAGCTTGGAGGGGGGCTCCTACAATGAGCAGTTCTTC. Encoded protein: CASSLEGGSYNEQFF.

V is TRBV7-2 and J is TRBJ2-1; the match to TRBD2 covers 10 bases. CDR3 length: 13 amino acids. The germline gives CDR1 SGHTA, CDR2 FQGNSA. J gave up 10 bases and V 6 bases, and 6 bases lay outside the gene matches. The CDR3 DNA is TGTGCCAGCAGAACTAGCGGGGCACGGGAGCAGTTCTTC. Translation gives CASRTSGAREQFF.

The chain uses TRBV9 and TRBJ2-1, with unresolved D. The CDR3 spans 14 residues. Germline lookup yields CDR1 SGDLS and CDR2 YYNGEE. Deletions cut 0 bases from V and 9 bases from J, with 13 bases between. Here the CDR3 DNA reads TGTGCCAGCAGCGTAGTGCAGTTTGGGTTTGAGCAGTTCTTC. Translated: CASSVVQFGFEQFF.

V gene TRBV7-2 combines with J gene TRBJ1-2, with TRBD1 matching over 8 bases. The CDR3 consists of 13 residues. The germline V gene encodes CDR1 SGHTA and CDR2 FQGNSA. Trimming removed 5 bases from V and 7 bases from J; junction bases left unmatched: 6. For the CDR3, the DNA is TGTGCCAGCAGCCCACTAGGACAGGGTGGCTACACCTTC. Protein sequence: CASSPLGQGGYTF.

The chain couples TRBV6-2 or TRBV6-3 to TRBJ1-1, with 9 bases lining up with TRBD1. V shed 5 bases and J 4 bases; nucleotides not matched to a gene: 8. Looked up from germline, CDR1 is MNHEY and CDR2 is SVGEGT. CDR3 length: 15 residues. The DNA for the CDR3 is TGTGCCAGCAGTAAACAGGGGGCTCTTGGCACTGAAGCTTTCTTT. This encodes CASSKQGALGTEAFF.